Listed here are 26 T cell receptor beta chains from one sample, sequenced in a study of glioma-infiltrating T cells. TCR alpha and beta CDR3 regions were amplified from RNA using iRepertoire nested multiplex PCR. TCRdb reanalysed the multiplex PCR reads using MiXCR and keeps one entry per CDR3 protein. The table records 400,000 or so distinct CDR3 sequences, 41% of them present only once. The specimen was glioma tissue, nonneoplastic brain tissue, or PBMCs (not recorded which). The receptors stem from a human donor with low-grade glioma or glioblastoma, undergoing nonglioma brain surgery, or in good health (not recorded which).

At least ten counts were recorded for this clonotype. The J gene is TRBJ2-7, the V gene TRBV27; 7 positions match TRBD2. Germline V gene sequence: CDR1 MNHEY, CDR2 SMNVEV (reference sequence). The CDR3 runs 16 residues. J lost 3 bases, V lost 2 bases, and 10 bases had no gene match. As DNA, the CDR3 is TGTGCCAGCAGTTTAAGTCTGAGCGGGATATACTACGAGCAGTACTTC. It codes for CASSLSLSGIYYEQYF.

The chain employs TRBV27 and TRBJ2-7; TRBD1 aligns across 8 bases. V gave up 7 bases and J gave up 4 bases; unmatched junction bases: 15. This CDR3 spans 16 amino acids. Per germline, CDR1 MNHEY and CDR2 SMNVEV (reference sequence). CDR3: CASKSSQGGRNYEQYF. The CDR3 nucleotides read TGTGCCAGCAAGAGTTCACAGGGGGGAAGAAATTACGAGCAGTACTTC.

The chain combines TRBV20-1 with TRBJ2-1, with a weak D call TRBD2 (5 bases). Looked up from germline, CDR1 is DFQATT and CDR2 is SNEGSKA (reference sequence). Trimming removed 3 bases at V and 6 bases at J, with 15 bases between. The CDR3 sequence is 14 residues long. The CDR3 DNA reads as TGCAGTGCTAGGGCTAGCAGGACGTTCAATGAGCAGTTCTTC. Translation gives CSARASRTFNEQFF.

This chain links TRBV20-1 with TRBJ1-2; 12 bases map to TRBD1. Trimming cost V 6 bases and J 7 bases; bases outside gene matches: 9. Germline-derived CDR1 and CDR2 are DFQATT and SNEGSKA (reference sequence). The length of the CDR3 is 14 residues. Here the CDR3 DNA reads TGCAGTGCCCCGGGACAGGGGGCAGCAGGTGGCTACACCTTC. Residues: CSAPGQGAAGGYTF.

Comments on this clonotype: This may stem from a read error, because a much larger clone lies one nucleotide away. The rearrangement uses TRBV27 and TRBJ1-2; TRBD1 matches at 8 bases. CDR1 and CDR2 (germline): MNHEY, SMNVEV (reference sequence). CDR3 length: 12 residues. V was pared by 11 bases and J by 4 bases, with 6 bases of the junction left unmatched. The CDR3 reads CAGRGTGYGYTF. CDR3 coding DNA: TGTGCCGGCCGGGGGACAGGCTATGGCTACACCTTC.

A few counts support this clonotype. The gene calls are TRBV6-1 and TRBJ1-4, with no clear D. The germline V gene encodes CDR1 MNHNS and CDR2 SASEGT. The CDR3 covers 11 residues. Deletions cut 10 bases from V and 7 bases from J, with 10 bases between. CDR3 residues: CATLLGEKLFF. As DNA, the CDR3 is TGTGCCACCTTGCTGGGTGAAAAACTGTTTTTT.

The chain has TRBV29-1 and TRBJ1-5; D is unresolved. The germline V gene encodes CDR1 SQVTM and CDR2 ANQGSEA. The ends were cut back, 8 bases at V and 5 bases at J, with 13 bases in the middle. This CDR3 has 12 residues. The CDR3 loop is CSSAVADQPQHF. CDR3 DNA: TGCAGCTCCGCGGTGGCAGATCAGCCCCAGCATTTT. Combining the CDR3 with reference TRBV29-1 and TRBJ1-5 gives the whole variable domain SAVISQKPSRDICQRGTSLTIQCQVDSQVTMMFWYRQQPGQSLTLIATANQGSEATYESGFVIDKFPISRPNLTFSTLTVSNMSPEDSSIYLCSSAVADQPQHFGDGTRLSIL.

With regard to this clonotype: It is likely a read error, because the conserved phenylalanine at the end of the CDR3 is missing. The chain recombines TRBV20-1 with TRBJ2-1; D gene ambiguous. The germline gives CDR1 DFQATT, CDR2 SNEGSKA (reference sequence). The V end was cut by 4 bases, the J end by 6 bases, with 19 bases between. This CDR3 comprises 15 residues. The DNA for the CDR3 is TGCAGTGCTAAATACCCTTTAGGGCCCACCAATGAGCAGTTCTCC. It is translated as CSAKYPLGPTNEQFS.

This clonotype was recorded a few times. V and J are TRBV4-3 and TRBJ2-7; 13 nucleotides agree with TRBD2. V was clipped by 3 bases and J by 7 bases; unmatched bases: 9. The germline V gene has CDR1 LGHNA and CDR2 YSLEER. The CDR3 is made up of 16 amino acids. CDR3 sequence: CASSQERPGLAGEQYF. In DNA form, the CDR3 reads TGCGCCAGCAGCCAGGAGCGACCGGGACTAGCGGGGGAGCAGTACTTC.

This clonotype was seen a few times. CDR3 region: CSARDRDRDYGYTF. The CDR3 DNA sequence: TGCAGTGCTAGAGATCGGGACAGGGACTATGGCTACACCTTC. The chain has TRBV20-1 and TRBJ1-2; TRBD1 matches 9 bases. The CDR3 extends over 14 amino acids. Germline lookup yields CDR1 DFQATT and CDR2 SNEGSKA (reference sequence). With 0 bases clipped from V and 3 bases from J, the junction kept 2 bases outside the gene matches.

This clonotype was counted between two and nine times. The rearrangement links TRBV6-1 to TRBJ2-7, with D hard to call. CDR3 length: 12 residues. Looked up from germline, CDR1 is MNHNS and CDR2 is SASEGT. The V gene lost 5 bases and the J gene lost 7 bases, with 12 bases spanning the gap. The chain's CDR3 is CASSFLAAEQYF. The DNA of the CDR3 is TGTGCCAGCAGTTTTTTGGCCGCGGAGCAGTACTTC.

The CDR3 here is CAISEGGAPDTEAFF. The CDR3 region has the DNA TGTGCCATCAGTGAGGGGGGGGCCCCTGACACTGAAGCTTTCTTT. The gene calls are TRBV10-3 and TRBJ1-1; D is possibly TRBD1 (6 bases). The length of the CDR3 is 15 residues. V lost 2 bases, J lost 3 bases, and 13 bases lay in between. Germline V gene data show CDR1 as ENHRY and CDR2 as SYGVKD.

The table lists this clonotype with a few counts. The chain has TRBV7-8 and TRBJ2-3, with TRBD2 matching over 14 bases. V was clipped by 1 base and J by 3 bases; unmatched bases: 3. CDR1 and CDR2 from the germline V gene are SGHVS and FQNEAQ. The CDR3 is 17 residues long. The CDR3 region has the DNA TGTGCCAGCAGCTTAGGGGGACTAGCGGGAGTAACAGATACGCAGTATTTT. Translation gives CASSLGGLAGVTDTQYF.

In this sample, this clonotype turned up a few times. V and J are TRBV28 and TRBJ2-5, with 11 bases matching TRBD2. Germline V gene sequence: CDR1 MDHEN, CDR2 SYDVKM. The CDR3 loop spans 16 amino acids. The V gene end was trimmed by 6 bases and the J gene end by 1 base; junction bases not matched to a gene: 7. Here the CDR3 DNA reads TGTGCCAGCAGCCCCCTGGGACTAGCGGTCCAAGAGACCCAGTACTTC. As protein: CASSPLGLAVQETQYF.

The V and J genes are TRBV15 and TRBJ2-1, with D possibly being TRBD1 or TRBD2 (5 bases each). The CDR3 has 15 amino acids. CDR1 and CDR2 from the germline V gene are LNHNV and YYDKDF (reference sequence). With 0 bases removed from V and 10 bases from J, the gap between germline ends came to 16 bases. CDR3 in amino acids: CATSRDFRDRGEQFF. CDR3 sequence (DNA): TGTGCCACCAGCAGAGATTTCCGGGACCGCGGAGAGCAGTTCTTC.

As regards this clonotype: Given a much more abundant clone one base away, this may be a read error. J is TRBJ2-3 and V is TRBV28; 11 nucleotides match TRBD2. The length of the CDR3 is 15 residues. The V gene's germline CDR1 is MDHEN and CDR2 SYDVKM. With 6 bases clipped from V and 4 bases from J, the junction kept 6 bases outside the gene matches. Here the CDR3 reads CASSRGTSGADTQYF. The CDR3 DNA sequence: TGTGCCAGCAGCCGTGGGACTAGCGGCGCAGATACGCAGTATTTT.

Details on this clonotype: A read error may be the cause here, since a much bigger clone is one base away. This rearrangement joins TRBV6-2 or TRBV6-3 to TRBJ1-6; D might be TRBD1 (6 bases). Trimming left V 5 bases short and J 6 bases short, with 14 bases between. This CDR3 has 15 amino acids. Germline CDR1 MNHEY, CDR2 SVGEGT. The CDR3 region is CASSVTGGRNSPLHF. The CDR3 DNA sequence: TGTGCCAGCAGTGTAACGGGGGGGCGTAATTCACCCCTCCACTTT.

Comments on this clonotype: With a much larger clone just one base away, this may be a read error. The CDR3 spells CASNERPYNEQFF. Written as DNA, the CDR3 is TGTGCCAGCAATGAGAGGCCCTACAATGAGCAGTTCTTC. The chain recombines TRBV10-2 with TRBJ2-1; no clear D gene. Germline CDR1 WSHSY, CDR2 SAAADI. The CDR3 loop spans 13 amino acids.

This clonotype was recorded only once. The genes are TRBV4-1 and TRBJ2-5; TRBD1 agrees at 8 bases. The CDR3 runs to 17 residues. V trimming: 0 bases; J trimming: 5 bases; junction bases outside the gene matches: 11. The V gene's germline CDR1 is MGHRA and CDR2 YSYEKL. The CDR3 nucleotides are TGCGCCAGCAGCCAAGATCACCAGGGGGCGAAGGGGGAGACCCAGTACTTC. It codes for CASSQDHQGAKGETQYF.

This CDR3 is CSALNPAKRDEQYF. CDR3 sequence (DNA): TGCAGTGCTTTAAATCCGGCGAAGAGGGACGAGCAGTACTTC. The chain recombines TRBV20-1 with TRBJ2-7, with a weak D call TRBD2 (5 bases). Trimming removed 5 bases at V and 5 bases at J, with 19 bases between. The CDR3 has 14 amino acids. Germline CDR1 DFQATT, CDR2 SNEGSKA (reference sequence).

About this clonotype itself: Likely a read error: the CDR3 ends without its conserved phenylalanine or tryptophan. This chain uses TRBV6-2 or TRBV6-3 with TRBJ2-7; D remains unclear. The CDR3 extends over 13 amino acids. V was pared by 4 bases and J by 2 bases, with 9 bases between. Germline CDR1 MNHEY, CDR2 SVGEGT. This chain's CDR3 is CASSFGSTYEQYL. The CDR3 nucleotides read TGTGCCAGCAGTTTTGGAAGCACCTACGAGCAGTACCTC.

V and J are TRBV19 and TRBJ1-2, with TRBD1 identical over 9 bases. Germline V gene data show CDR1 as LNHDA and CDR2 as SQIVND (reference sequence). V shed 5 bases, J shed 4 bases, and the junction held 11 bases outside the gene matches. The CDR3 has 16 amino acids. The chain's CDR3 is CASSVGRGQGPYGYTF. In nucleotides, the CDR3 is TGTGCCAGTAGTGTCGGCCGGGGACAGGGTCCCTATGGCTACACCTTC.

V usage is TRBV7-8 and J usage is TRBJ2-7; 11 positions agree with TRBD2. The germline V gene has CDR1 SGHVS and CDR2 FQNEAQ. Trimming cost V 2 bases and J 0 bases; bases outside gene matches: 6. The CDR3 runs 17 residues. The CDR3 nucleotides read TGTGCCAGCAGCTTATTTTCACTAGCGGGGGCCTCCTACGAGCAGTACTTC. This sequence encodes CASSLFSLAGASYEQYF.

This clonotype turned up a few times. A much bigger clone sits one base away, suggesting this may be a read error. Since the CDR3 does not end with the conserved phenylalanine or tryptophan, this likely comes from a read error. CDR3: CASSFYNRDNEQFL. In DNA, the CDR3 is TGTGCCAGCAGTTTCTACAACAGGGATAATGAGCAGTTCCTC. This chain connects TRBV27 to TRBJ2-1; possibly TRBD1 for D (6 bases). Trimming removed 3 bases at V and 7 bases at J, with 13 bases between. Germline CDR1 is MNHEY and CDR2 is SMNVEV (reference sequence). This CDR3 region has 14 residues.

The chain is built from TRBV29-1 and TRBJ2-5; D gene ambiguous. Trimming removed 2 bases from V and 2 bases from J, with 3 bases in between. CDR1 SQVTM and CDR2 ANQGSEA come from the germline V gene. The CDR3 spans 11 residues. Here the CDR3 reads CSVEQQETQYF. The CDR3 DNA is TGCAGCGTTGAACAGCAAGAGACCCAGTACTTC. Full variable domain (missing parts from reference TRBV29-1 and TRBJ2-5): SAVISQKPSRDICQRGTSLTIQCQVDSQVTMMFWYRQQPGQSLTLIATANQGSEATYESGFVIDKFPISRPNLTFSTLTVSNMSPEDSSIYLCSVEQQETQYFGPGTRLLVL.

The chain couples TRBV4-1 to TRBJ1-4, with D possibly TRBD1 on 5 matching bases. The germline gives CDR1 MGHRA, CDR2 YSYEKL. The CDR3 extends over 13 amino acids. The V and J ends lost 6 bases and 6 bases respectively, with 11 bases between them. For the CDR3, the DNA is TGCGCCAGCAGTCTGGGACCTTATGAAAAACTGTTTTTT. This codes for CASSLGPYEKLFF.